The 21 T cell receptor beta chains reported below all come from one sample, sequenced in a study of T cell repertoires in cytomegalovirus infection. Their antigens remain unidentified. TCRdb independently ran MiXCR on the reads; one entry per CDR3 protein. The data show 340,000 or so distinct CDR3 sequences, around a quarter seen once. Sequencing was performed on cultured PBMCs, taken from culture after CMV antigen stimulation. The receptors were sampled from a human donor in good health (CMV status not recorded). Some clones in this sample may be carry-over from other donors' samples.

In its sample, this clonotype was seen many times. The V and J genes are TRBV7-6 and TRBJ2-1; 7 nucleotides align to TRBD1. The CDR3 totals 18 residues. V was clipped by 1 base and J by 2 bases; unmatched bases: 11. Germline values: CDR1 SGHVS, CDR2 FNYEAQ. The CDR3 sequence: CASSLDRPGTVTYNEQFF. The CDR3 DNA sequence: TGTGCCAGCAGCTTAGATAGACCCGGGACAGTAACCTACAATGAGCAGTTCTTC.

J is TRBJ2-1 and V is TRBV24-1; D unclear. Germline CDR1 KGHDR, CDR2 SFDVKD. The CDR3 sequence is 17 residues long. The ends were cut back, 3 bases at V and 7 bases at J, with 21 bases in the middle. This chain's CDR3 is CATSDPSKPARTNEQFF. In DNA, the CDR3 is TGTGCCACCAGTGATCCCTCCAAGCCCGCGCGAACAAATGAGCAGTTCTTC.

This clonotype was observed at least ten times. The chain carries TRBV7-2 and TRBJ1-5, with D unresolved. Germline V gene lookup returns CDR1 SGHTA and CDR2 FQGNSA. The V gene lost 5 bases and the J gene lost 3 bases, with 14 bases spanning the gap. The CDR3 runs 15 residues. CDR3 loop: CASSGSIGINQPQHF. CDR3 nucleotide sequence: TGTGCCAGCAGCGGGTCTATAGGGATCAATCAGCCCCAGCATTTT.

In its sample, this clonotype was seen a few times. This CDR3 is CAISLWAGELFF. The CDR3 bases are TGTGCCATCAGCTTGTGGGCCGGGGAGCTGTTTTTT. The chain has TRBV10-3 and TRBJ2-2; no definite D call. Trimming stripped 6 bases from V and 6 bases from J, with 8 bases between. The CDR3 has 12 amino acids. From germline, CDR1 is ENHRY and CDR2 SYGVKD.

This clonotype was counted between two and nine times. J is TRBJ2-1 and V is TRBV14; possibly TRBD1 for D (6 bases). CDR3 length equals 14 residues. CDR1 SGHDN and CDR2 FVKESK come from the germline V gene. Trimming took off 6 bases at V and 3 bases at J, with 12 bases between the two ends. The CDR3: CASRGKGGYNEQFF. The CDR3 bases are TGTGCCAGCAGGGGGAAAGGGGGCTACAATGAGCAGTTCTTC.

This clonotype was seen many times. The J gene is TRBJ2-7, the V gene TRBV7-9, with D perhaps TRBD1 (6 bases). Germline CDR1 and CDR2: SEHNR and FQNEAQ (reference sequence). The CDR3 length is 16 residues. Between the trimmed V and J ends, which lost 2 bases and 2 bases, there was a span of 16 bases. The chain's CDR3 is CASSLSRGHVTYEQYV. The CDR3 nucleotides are TGTGCCAGCAGCTTAAGCAGGGGCCACGTGACCTACGAGCAGTACGTC.

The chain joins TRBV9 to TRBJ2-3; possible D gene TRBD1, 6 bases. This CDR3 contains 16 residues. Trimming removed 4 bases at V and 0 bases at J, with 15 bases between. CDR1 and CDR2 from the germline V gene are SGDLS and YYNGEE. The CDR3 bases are TGTGCCAGCAGCTTACCCACAGGGCCTAGCACAGATACGCAGTATTTT. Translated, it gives CASSLPTGPSTDTQYF.

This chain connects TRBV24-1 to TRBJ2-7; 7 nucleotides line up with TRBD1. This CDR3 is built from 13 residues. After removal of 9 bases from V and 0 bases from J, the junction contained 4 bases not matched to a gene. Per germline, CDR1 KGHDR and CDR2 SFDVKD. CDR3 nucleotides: TGTGCCACCTCAGGGGGTAGCTCCTACGAGCAGTACTTC. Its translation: CATSGGSSYEQYF.

This CDR3 reads CASRLLQSVEGTEAFF. Written as DNA, the CDR3 is TGTGCCAGCAGACTACTCCAATCAGTTGAAGGCACTGAAGCTTTCTTT. This sequence joins TRBV6-2 or TRBV6-3 and TRBJ1-1; unclear D gene. Trimming left V 6 bases short and J 4 bases short, with 21 bases between. This CDR3 is 16 amino acids long. Germline V gene data show CDR1 as MNHEY and CDR2 as SVGEGT.

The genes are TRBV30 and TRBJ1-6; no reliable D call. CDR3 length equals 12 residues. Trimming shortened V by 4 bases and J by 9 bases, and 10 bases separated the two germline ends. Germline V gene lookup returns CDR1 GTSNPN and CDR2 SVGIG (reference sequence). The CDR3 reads CAWNFGGSPLHF. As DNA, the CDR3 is TGTGCCTGGAATTTCGGAGGTTCACCCCTCCACTTT.

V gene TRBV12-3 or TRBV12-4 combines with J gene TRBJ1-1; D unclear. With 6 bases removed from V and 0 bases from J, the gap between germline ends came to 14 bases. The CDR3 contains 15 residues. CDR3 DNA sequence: TGTGCCAGCAGCCCACCCGACCGGATGAACACTGAAGCTTTCTTT. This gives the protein CASSPPDRMNTEAFF.

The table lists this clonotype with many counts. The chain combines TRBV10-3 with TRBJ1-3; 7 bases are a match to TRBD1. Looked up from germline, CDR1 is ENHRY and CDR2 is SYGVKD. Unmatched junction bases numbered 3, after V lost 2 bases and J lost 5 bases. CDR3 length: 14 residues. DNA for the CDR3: TGTGCCATCAGTGAGAGGGGGCTGCGAAACACCATATATTTT. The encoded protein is CAISERGLRNTIYF.

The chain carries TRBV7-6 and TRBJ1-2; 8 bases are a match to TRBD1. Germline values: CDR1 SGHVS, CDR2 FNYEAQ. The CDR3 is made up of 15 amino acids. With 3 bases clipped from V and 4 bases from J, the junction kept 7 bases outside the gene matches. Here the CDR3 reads CASSFTGGTGYGYTF. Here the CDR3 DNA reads TGTGCCAGCAGCTTTACAGGGGGAACTGGCTATGGCTACACCTTC.

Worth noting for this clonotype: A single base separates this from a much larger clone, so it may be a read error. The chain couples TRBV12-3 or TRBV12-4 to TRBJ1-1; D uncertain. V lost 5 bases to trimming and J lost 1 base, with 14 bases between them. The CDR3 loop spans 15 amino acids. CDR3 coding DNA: TGTGCCAGCAGTGTGGGGAACAGAGCGAACACTGAAGCTTTCTTT. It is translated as CASSVGNRANTEAFF.

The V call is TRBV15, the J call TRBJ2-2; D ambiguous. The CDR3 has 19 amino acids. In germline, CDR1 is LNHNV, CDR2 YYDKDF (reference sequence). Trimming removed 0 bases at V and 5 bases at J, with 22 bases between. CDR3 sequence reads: CATSRESAFASRHTGELFF. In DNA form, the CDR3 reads TGTGCCACCAGCAGAGAGTCCGCCTTTGCAAGTAGGCATACCGGGGAGCTGTTTTTT. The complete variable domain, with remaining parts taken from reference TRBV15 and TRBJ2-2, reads DAMVIQNPRYQVTQFGKPVTLSCSQTLNHNVMYWYQQKSSQAPKLLFHYYDKDFNNEADTPDNFQSRRPNTSFCFLDIRSPGLGDTAMYLCATSRESAFASRHTGELFFGEGSRLTVL.

In DNA form, the CDR3 reads TGCGCCAGCAGCCAAGACGGCGGGAGCTCAGATACGCAGTATTTT. Amino acids: CASSQDGGSSDTQYF. The chain employs TRBV4-1 and TRBJ2-3; the match to TRBD2 covers 7 bases. J gave up 4 bases and V 0 bases, and 4 bases lay outside the gene matches. Germline CDR1 MGHRA, CDR2 YSYEKL. The CDR3 runs 15 residues.

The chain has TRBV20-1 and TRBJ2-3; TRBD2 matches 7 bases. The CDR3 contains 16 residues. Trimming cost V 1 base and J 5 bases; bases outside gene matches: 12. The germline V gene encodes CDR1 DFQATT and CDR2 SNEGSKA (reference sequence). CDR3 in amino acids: CSARGSGYNPLDTQYF. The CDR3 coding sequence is TGCAGTGCTAGAGGTAGCGGGTATAACCCCTTAGATACGCAGTATTTT.

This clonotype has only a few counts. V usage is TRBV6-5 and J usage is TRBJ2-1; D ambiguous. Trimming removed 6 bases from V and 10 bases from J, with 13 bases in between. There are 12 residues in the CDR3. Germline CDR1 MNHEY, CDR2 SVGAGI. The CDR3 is CASRPVAGEQFF. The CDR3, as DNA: TGTGCCAGCAGGCCTGTGGCTGGCGAGCAGTTCTTC.

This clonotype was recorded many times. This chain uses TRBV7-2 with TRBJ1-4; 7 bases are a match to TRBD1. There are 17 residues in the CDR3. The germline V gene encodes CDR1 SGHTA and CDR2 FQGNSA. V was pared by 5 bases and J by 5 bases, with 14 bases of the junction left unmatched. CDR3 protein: CASSLRPPGQWNEKLFF. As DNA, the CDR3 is TGTGCCAGCAGCCTACGACCTCCGGGACAGTGGAATGAAAAACTGTTTTTT.

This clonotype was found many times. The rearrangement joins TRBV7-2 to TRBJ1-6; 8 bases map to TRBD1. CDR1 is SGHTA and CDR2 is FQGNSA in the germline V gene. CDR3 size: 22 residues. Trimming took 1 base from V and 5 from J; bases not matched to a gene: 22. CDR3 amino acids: CASSLVPVGLPGGQENNSPLHF. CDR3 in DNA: TGTGCCAGCAGCTTAGTCCCGGTCGGCCTGCCTGGGGGACAGGAGAATAATTCACCCCTCCACTTT.

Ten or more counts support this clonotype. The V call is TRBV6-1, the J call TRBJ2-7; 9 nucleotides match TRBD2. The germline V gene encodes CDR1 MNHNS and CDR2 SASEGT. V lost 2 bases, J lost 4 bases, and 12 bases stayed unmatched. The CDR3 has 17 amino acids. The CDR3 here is CASSEWITGTSSYEQYV. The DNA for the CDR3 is TGTGCCAGCAGTGAATGGATCACCGGGACTAGCTCGTACGAGCAGTACGTC.